This T cell receptor (beta chain) originates from a study of blood T cells in healthy people across ages. Study-wide results and caveats: The recorded TCR beta diversity per million T cells decreased in a roughly linear manner with age.

Through a sample-barcoded 5' primer and a J-beta primer mix, a second PCR was run for about 6 to 11 cycles. Via MiXCR, TCRdb re-called the 5' RACE reads, giving one row per CDR3 protein. The repertoire holds about 680,000 distinct CDR3 sequences, with about half as singletons. This CDR3 spans 14 amino acids. CDR1 DFQATT and CDR2 SNEGSKA come from the germline V gene (reference sequence). J lost 6 bases, V lost 2 bases, and 6 bases had no gene match. This clonotype has a count of ten or more. Its antigen is not known. Sequenced sample: blood. This clonotype was obtained from a woman aged 55-70 years in good health. V gene TRBV20-1 combines with J gene TRBJ2-7, with 11 bases aligning to TRBD2. CDR3 coding DNA: TGCAGTGCTAGAAGCCCTCTAGCGGGAGGCGAGCAGTACTTC. It codes for CSARSPLAGGEQYF.